This TCR beta chain was identified during a study of OX40 agonist ivuxolimab in advanced cancers. The protocol was immunoSEQ multiplex PCR, while the TCRdb copy is restricted to in-frame clones and leaves out a portion. The sample has approximately 39,000 clones; roughly 81% are singletons. Study observations and caveats: CD8+ T cells averaged more expanded clones than CD4+.

This CDR3 is built from 16 residues. Germline V gene data show CDR1 as MGHDK and CDR2 as SYGVNS. Between the trimmed V and J ends, which lost 0 bases and 9 bases, there was a span of 18 bases. Concerning this clone: Antigen unknown.

Here the sequenced sample was CD4+ or CD8+ T cells sorted from blood, taken in a trial of the OX40 agonist ivuxolimab. The clonotype originates from an adult with an advanced solid tumor such as melanoma, head and neck, liver or kidney cancer. The chain carries TRBV25-1 and TRBJ2-1; TRBD2 is a possible D gene (7 bases). CDR3 DNA: TGTGCCAGCAGTGAATACATTGGGGGGGGGCTTAGTGAGCAGTTCTTC. This translates into CASSEYIGGGLSEQFF.